The present TCR beta chain was sequenced within a study of cytomegalovirus exposure and HLA in healthy donors. General study points: One later analysis, an examination of the 100 to 150 validation repertoires, found that first-cohort TCR clusters tended to co-occur in them.

Trimming pared 1 base from V and 1 base from J, leaving 14 bases between. Germline CDR1 reads SGDLS; CDR2 reads YYNGEE. There are 16 residues in the CDR3. A word on this clone: Antigen: not known.

The validation cohort, a group of 120 subjects, included the donors and was separate from the roughly 720-subject first cohort. Assay used: immunoSEQ multiplex PCR; TCRdb lists only in-frame clones, some missing. Of around 74,000 clones listed, over 80% are singletons. This chain links TRBV9 with TRBJ1-2; tentatively, D is TRBD1 (6 bases). This clonotype originated in a man aged 30 to 45 in good health and CMV-seronegative. The sequencing input was PBMCs. CDR3 protein: CASSVSPGQLNYGYTF. The DNA of the CDR3 is TGTGCCAGCAGCGTATCTCCGGGACAACTTAACTATGGCTACACCTTC.